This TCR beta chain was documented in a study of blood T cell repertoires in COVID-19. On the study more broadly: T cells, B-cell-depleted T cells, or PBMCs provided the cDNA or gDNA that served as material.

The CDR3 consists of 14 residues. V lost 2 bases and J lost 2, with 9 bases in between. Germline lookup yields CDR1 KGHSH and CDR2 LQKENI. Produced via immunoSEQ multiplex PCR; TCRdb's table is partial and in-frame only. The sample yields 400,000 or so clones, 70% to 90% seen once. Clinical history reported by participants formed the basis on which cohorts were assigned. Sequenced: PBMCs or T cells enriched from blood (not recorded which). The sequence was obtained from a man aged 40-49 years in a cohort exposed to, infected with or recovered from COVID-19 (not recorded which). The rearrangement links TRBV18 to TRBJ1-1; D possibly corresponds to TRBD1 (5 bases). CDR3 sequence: CASSPKDSNTEAFF. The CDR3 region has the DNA TGTGCCAGCTCACCAAAAGACAGTAACACTGAAGCTTTCTTT.